This entry is about one T cell receptor (beta chain). The sample holds a few counts of this clone. What this receptor recognizes is not known. No qualities accompany the bases; no much larger clone lies one base away. The CDR3 measures 16 amino acids from cysteine to phenylalanine. Of the read, only the CDR3 DNA is kept; its 48 bases are in frame from base 1. V is pruned by 1 base and J by 4 bases, leaving 7 bases of the junction without a gene match. Reading the germline V gene gives CDR1 MRHNA and CDR2 SNTAGT. This sample's treatment or condition label indicates: approximately 18 received Ad26.COV2.S at low or high dose, single or two shots; about 5 received placebo; per-sample allocation not given. For vaccine and placebo recipients, repertoires were sequenced using samples collected on day 63 after the first injection. In Cohort 1b, 25 to 30 adults aged 18-55 years were enrolled at a single site in Boston, USA, between 29 July and 7 August 2020. Ad26.COV2.S was a replication-incompetent adenovirus type 26 vector that expressed a prefusion-stabilized SARS-CoV-2 spike protein derived from the original Wuhan strain.

The immunoSEQ Assay was used to sequence TCRbeta CDR3 regions. After extraction, genomic DNA underwent amplification by bias-controlled multiplex PCR, followed by high-throughput sequencing. For the original study's pipeline: To quantify the absolute abundance of every unique TCRbeta CDR3 region, sequences were collapsed and filtered. T cell fraction was estimated by normalizing TCRbeta template counts to usable DNA, with usable DNA measured through amplification of reference genes found in all nucleated cells. Repertoire TCRs were annotated as SARS-CoV-2-specific by exact matching of V gene, CDR3 amino acid sequence and J gene to a known reactive TCR set. The reference SARS-CoV-2 TCR set was derived from MIRA and filtered for enrichment in COVID-19-positive ImmuneCODE repertoires, a step that removed public or cross-reactive TCRs. Using the MIRA antigens, annotated TCRs were further analysed by specific ORF or by position within an ORF. Depth was the summed frequency of annotated unique rearrangements, while breadth was defined as annotated unique rearrangements over total unique productive rearrangements. Two-sided Wilcoxon rank-sum tests were applied when comparing TCR breadth between groups. TCRdb mirrors the immuneACCESS table, restricted to in-frame sequences. Some clones are absent from its copies; in checked studies, under half trace to an unresolved V gene, and the reason for the others is unknown. That table gives V, J and clone size, and the DNA gave D and trimming. This sample gives about 320,000 clones in total; about 90% of them show up just once. The biggest ten clones account for 5.5% of the sample.

The record originates from a study of Ad26.COV2.S vaccination and SARS-CoV-2 variants (dated by TCRdb to about 2021). At the level of the whole study: Vaccine-arm donors were drawn from COV1001, a multicentre, randomized, double-blind, placebo-controlled phase I-IIa trial of Ad26.COV2.S in healthy adults. TCRbeta repertoire sequencing served as the tool for gauging how specific and how broad the SARS-CoV-2-reactive T cell receptors were following Ad26.COV2.S vaccination. Trial participants were randomized into five groups of five, in which low-dose or high-dose Ad26.COV2.S was given once or twice, or placebo was given on both occasions. Ad26.COV2.S was given intramuscularly at 5x10^10 or 1x10^11 viral particles, as a single shot or as two shots 56 days apart. A total of 32 samples were included in the TCR-sequenced set, comprising around 19 Ad26.COV2.S vaccine recipients, 5 placebo recipients and 8 SARS-CoV-2 convalescent individuals. Blinding of investigators to trial group allocation was maintained during experiments and outcome assessment.

Overall results and qualifications from the work: It was noted by the authors that total T cell responses may have been underestimated by the TCR breadth and depth analyses. The study was not powered for comparison of responses between vaccine doses or regimens. Ad26.COV2.S recipients had higher spike-specific TCR breadth than placebo recipients (P = 0.0014). Substantial breadth of spike-specific CD8+ and CD4+ T cell responses was reported after vaccination. Comparable non-spike TCR breadth was observed between vaccine and placebo recipients, consistent with only spike being contained in the vaccine.

The V and J genes are TRBV6-4 and TRBJ2-3; 8 of the junction bases match TRBD2. Sequencing was performed on peripheral blood, taken in a trial of Ad26.COV2.S vaccine versus placebo. This TCR derives from a person aged 18-60 years who received the Ad26.COV2.S COVID-19 vaccine or a placebo. CDR3 protein: CASSDFGTSSPDTQYF. The DNA reads TGTGCCAGCAGTGACTTCGGGACTAGTTCGCCAGATACGCAGTATTTT.